One and the same sample provided the 16 T cell receptor beta chains below, sequenced in a study of blood T cell repertoires in COVID-19. Profiled with immunoSEQ multiplex PCR; TCRdb holds only in-frame clones, not every one. The sample includes 200,000 to 300,000 clones, 75% to 90% of them seen just once. The sequencing input was peripheral blood. The receptors were gathered from a man in his fifties or sixties who had recovered from COVID-19.

The V gene is TRBV27, the J gene TRBJ2-5; possible D gene TRBD1, 8 bases. The V and J ends lost 6 bases and 5 bases respectively, with 19 bases between them. The CDR3 runs to 15 residues. The germline V gene encodes CDR1 MNHEY and CDR2 SMNVEV (reference sequence). In DNA form, the CDR3 reads TGTGCCAGCAGCGAACAGGGGGGGTCGTGGGAGACCCAGTACTTC. It specifies CASSEQGGSWETQYF.

The chain uses TRBV6-1 and TRBJ2-5; 7 nucleotides match TRBD2. Unmatched junction bases numbered 5, after V lost 2 bases and J lost 2 bases. Germline CDR1 reads MNHNS; CDR2 reads SASEGT. The CDR3 loop spans 15 amino acids. CDR3 in DNA: TGTGCCAGCAGTGAACGGCAGGGAGGGCAAGAGACCCAGTACTTC. Residues: CASSERQGGQETQYF.

This chain uses TRBV4-2 with TRBJ2-2; D gene unclear. V lost 1 base and J lost 1, with 10 bases in between. There are 16 residues in the CDR3. CDR1 is LGHNA and CDR2 is YNFKEQ in the germline V gene. The DNA of the CDR3 is TGTGCCAGCAGCCAAGTACGGGTAGAGAACACCGGGGAGCTGTTTTTT. Translated: CASSQVRVENTGELFF.

The V and J genes are TRBV11-2 and TRBJ2-3; D unresolved. This CDR3 has 15 amino acids. Germline CDR1 and CDR2: SGHAT and FQNNGV. Deletions cut 8 bases from V and 4 bases from J, with 19 bases between. DNA of the CDR3: TGTGCCAGCCAAAATCTAGATATGTTTGCAGATACGCAGTATTTT. It yields the protein CASQNLDMFADTQYF.

For this clone: This sample includes further DNA sequences coding for the same CDR3. The chain is built from TRBV27 and TRBJ2-7, with D uncertain. This CDR3 comprises 11 residues. Per the germline V gene, CDR1 is MNHEY and CDR2 is SMNVEV (reference sequence). V was pared by 6 bases and J by 2 bases, with 5 bases between. CDR3 coding DNA: TGTGCCAGCAGCAGTGCCTACGAGCAGTACTTC. This sequence encodes CASSSAYEQYF.

For the CDR3, the DNA is TGTGCCAGTAGTATAGGGGACAGGGGAGGATTCGAGCAGTACTTC. It specifies CASSIGDRGGFEQYF. The chain carries TRBV19 and TRBJ2-7; 10 bases are a match to TRBD1. The V gene's germline CDR1 is LNHDA and CDR2 SQIVND (reference sequence). Unmatched junction bases numbered 6, after V lost 1 base and J lost 6 bases. This CDR3 is built from 15 residues.

CDR3 region: CASSSPGAKRNYGYTF. The CDR3 DNA sequence: TGTGCCAGCAGCTCGCCAGGGGCGAAAAGAAACTATGGCTACACCTTC. J is TRBJ1-2 and V is TRBV7-9, with a tentative D call TRBD1 (6 bases). The CDR3 sequence is 16 residues long. V shed 4 bases and J shed 2 bases, with 17 bases lying between them. Germline CDR1 and CDR2: SEHNR and FQNEAQ (reference sequence).

The gene calls are TRBV2 and TRBJ2-7, with 10 bases aligning to TRBD1. The CDR3 runs 14 residues. Germline loops: CDR1 SNHLY, CDR2 FYNNEI. V was pared by 6 bases and J by 3 bases, with 5 bases of the junction left unmatched. CDR3 region: CASRGQGDHYEQYV. The CDR3 DNA follows: TGTGCCAGCAGAGGACAGGGGGACCACTACGAGCAGTACGTC.

The chain is built from TRBV11-3 and TRBJ2-1; the match to TRBD1 covers 7 bases. Germline CDR1 is SGHNT and CDR2 is YENEEA. This CDR3 has 14 residues. V was pared by 1 base and J by 6 bases, with 3 bases of the junction left unmatched. For the CDR3, the DNA is TGTGCCAGCAGCTTAGCTACAGGGGCCAATGAGCAGTTCTTC. Translation gives CASSLATGANEQFF.

This clone showed up just once. The V and J genes are TRBV3-1 (or the pseudogene TRBV3-2) and TRBJ1-6; D gene ambiguous. Looked up from germline, CDR1 is LGHDT and CDR2 is YNNKEL (reference sequence). The V and J ends lost 4 bases and 2 bases respectively, with 12 bases between them. The CDR3 covers 16 residues. In nucleotides, the CDR3 is TGTGCCAGCAGCCCAAGGAGGCGGACCTATAATTCACCCCTCCACTTT. This translates into CASSPRRRTYNSPLHF.

The rearrangement joins TRBV10-3 to TRBJ2-5; TRBD1 aligns across 7 bases. V lost 4 bases, J lost 3 bases, and 8 bases stayed unmatched. The CDR3 consists of 15 residues. The germline gives CDR1 ENHRY, CDR2 SYGVKD. The CDR3 bases are TGTGCCATCAGTGCTCGGCAGGGACAGAAAGAGACCCAGTACTTC. Its translation is CAISARQGQKETQYF.

The chain carries TRBV9 and TRBJ1-4; D perhaps matches TRBD1 (5 bases). Trimming took 3 bases from V and 8 from J, leaving 14 bases between them. The CDR3 runs 14 residues. The V gene's germline CDR1 is SGDLS and CDR2 YYNGEE. This CDR3 is CASSAGGSYEKLFF. The CDR3 nucleotides read TGTGCCAGCAGCGCGGGGGGGTCCTACGAAAAACTGTTTTTT.

The chain recombines TRBV5-1 with TRBJ1-2; D remains ambiguous. V was cut by 0 bases and J by 8 bases, with 11 bases left in between. This CDR3 contains 13 residues. The V gene's germline CDR1 is SGHRS and CDR2 YFSETQ. CDR3 sequence (DNA): TGCGCCAGCAGCTTGGTTCCGGGGAACGGCTACACCTTC. It encodes CASSLVPGNGYTF.

This clone showed up just a few times. The chain combines TRBV15 with TRBJ1-3, with D unresolved. Germline CDR1 LNHNV, CDR2 YYDKDF (reference sequence). The CDR3 covers 15 residues. Trimming shortened V by 0 bases and J by 2 bases, and 8 bases separated the two germline ends. The CDR3 region has the DNA TGTGCCACCAGCAGAGACCAGAGGACTGGAAACACCATATATTTT. Its translation is CATSRDQRTGNTIYF.

The V call is TRBV7-6, the J call TRBJ1-1; TRBD1 matches at 8 bases. This CDR3 has 19 amino acids. The J segment lost 4 bases and the V segment lost 1 base, leaving 17 bases of the junction unmatched. Germline CDR1 and CDR2: SGHVS and FNYEAQ. The CDR3 sequence: CASSLVLARGLTYSTEAFF. For the CDR3, the DNA is TGTGCCAGCAGCTTAGTGCTCGCCAGGGGGCTTACGTATAGCACTGAAGCTTTCTTT.

This rearrangement joins TRBV2 to TRBJ2-1; no reliable D call. The CDR3 spans 13 residues. Germline V gene sequence: CDR1 SNHLY, CDR2 FYNNEI. V was trimmed by 10 bases and J by 8 bases, leaving 18 bases between them. The CDR3 DNA sequence: TGTGCCACCCAAGAATTAGGAGTCTATGAGCAGTTCTTC. Its protein product is CATQELGVYEQFF.